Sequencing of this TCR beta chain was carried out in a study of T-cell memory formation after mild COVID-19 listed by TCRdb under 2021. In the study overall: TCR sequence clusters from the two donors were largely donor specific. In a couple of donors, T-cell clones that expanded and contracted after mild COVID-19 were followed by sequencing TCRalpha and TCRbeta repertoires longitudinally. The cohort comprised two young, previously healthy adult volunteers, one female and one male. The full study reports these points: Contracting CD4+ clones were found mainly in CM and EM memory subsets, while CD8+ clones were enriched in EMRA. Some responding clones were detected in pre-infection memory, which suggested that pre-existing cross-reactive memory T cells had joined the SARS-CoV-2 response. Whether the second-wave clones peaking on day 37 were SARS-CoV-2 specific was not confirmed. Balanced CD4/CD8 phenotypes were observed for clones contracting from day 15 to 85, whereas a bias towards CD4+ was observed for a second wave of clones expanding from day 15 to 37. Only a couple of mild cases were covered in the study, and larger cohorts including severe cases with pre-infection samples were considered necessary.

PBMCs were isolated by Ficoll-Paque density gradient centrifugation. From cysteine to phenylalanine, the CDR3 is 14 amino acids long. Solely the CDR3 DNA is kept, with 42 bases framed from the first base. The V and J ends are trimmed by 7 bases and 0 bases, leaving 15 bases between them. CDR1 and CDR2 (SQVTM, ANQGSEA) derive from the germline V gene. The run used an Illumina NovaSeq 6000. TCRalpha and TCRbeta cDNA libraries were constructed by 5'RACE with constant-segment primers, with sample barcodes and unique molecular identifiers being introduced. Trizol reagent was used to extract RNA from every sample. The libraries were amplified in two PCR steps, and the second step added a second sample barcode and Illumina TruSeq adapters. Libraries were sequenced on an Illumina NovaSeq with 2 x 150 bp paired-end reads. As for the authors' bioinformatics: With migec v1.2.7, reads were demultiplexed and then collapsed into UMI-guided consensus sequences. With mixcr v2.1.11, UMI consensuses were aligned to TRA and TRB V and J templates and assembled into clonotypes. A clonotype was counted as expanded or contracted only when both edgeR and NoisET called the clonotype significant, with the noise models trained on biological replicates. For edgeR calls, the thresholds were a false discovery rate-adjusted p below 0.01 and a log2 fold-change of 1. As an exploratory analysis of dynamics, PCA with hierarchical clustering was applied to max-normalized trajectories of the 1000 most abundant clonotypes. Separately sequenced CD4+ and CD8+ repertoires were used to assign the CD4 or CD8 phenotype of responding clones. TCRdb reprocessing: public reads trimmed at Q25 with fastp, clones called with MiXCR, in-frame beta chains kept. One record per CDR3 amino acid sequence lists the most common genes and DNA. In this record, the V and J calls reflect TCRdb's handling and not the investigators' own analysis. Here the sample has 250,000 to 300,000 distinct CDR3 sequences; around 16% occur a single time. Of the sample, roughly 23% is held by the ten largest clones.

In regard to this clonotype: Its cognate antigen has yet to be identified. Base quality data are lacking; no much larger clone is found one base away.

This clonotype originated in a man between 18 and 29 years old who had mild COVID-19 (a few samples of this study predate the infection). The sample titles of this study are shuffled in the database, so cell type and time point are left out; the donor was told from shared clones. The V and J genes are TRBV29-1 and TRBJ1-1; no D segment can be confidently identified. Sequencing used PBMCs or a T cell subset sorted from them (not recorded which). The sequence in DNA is TGCAGCGCCTTCGGAGACCTCATGAACACTGAAGCTTTCTTT. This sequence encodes CSAFGDLMNTEAFF.